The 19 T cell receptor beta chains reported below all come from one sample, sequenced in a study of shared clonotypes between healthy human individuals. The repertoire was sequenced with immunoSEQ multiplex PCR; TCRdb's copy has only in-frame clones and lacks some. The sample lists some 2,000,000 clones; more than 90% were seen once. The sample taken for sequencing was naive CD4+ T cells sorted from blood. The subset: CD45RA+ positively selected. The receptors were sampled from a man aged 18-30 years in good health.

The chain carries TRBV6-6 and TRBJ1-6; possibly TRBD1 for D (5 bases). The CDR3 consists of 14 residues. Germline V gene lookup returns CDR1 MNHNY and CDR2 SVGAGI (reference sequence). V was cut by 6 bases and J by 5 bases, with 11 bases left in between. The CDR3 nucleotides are TGTGCCAGCAGCCGGGGGGAGCATAATTCACCCCTCCACTTT. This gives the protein CASSRGEHNSPLHF.

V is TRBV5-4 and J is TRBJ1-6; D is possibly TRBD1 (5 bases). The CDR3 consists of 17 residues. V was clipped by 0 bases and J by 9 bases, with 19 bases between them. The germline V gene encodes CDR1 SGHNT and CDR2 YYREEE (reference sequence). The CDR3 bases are TGTGCCAGCAGCTTGGGCATGGGAGGGGTCGTCGGTTCACCCCTCCACTTT. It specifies CASSLGMGGVVGSPLHF.

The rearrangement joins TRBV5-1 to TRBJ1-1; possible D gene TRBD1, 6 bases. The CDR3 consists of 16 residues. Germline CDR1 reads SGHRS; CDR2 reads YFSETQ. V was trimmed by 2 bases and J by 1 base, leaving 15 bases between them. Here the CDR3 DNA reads TGCGCCAGCAGCTTATCAGGGGTGGTGTGGAACACTGAAGCTTTCTTT. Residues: CASSLSGVVWNTEAFF.

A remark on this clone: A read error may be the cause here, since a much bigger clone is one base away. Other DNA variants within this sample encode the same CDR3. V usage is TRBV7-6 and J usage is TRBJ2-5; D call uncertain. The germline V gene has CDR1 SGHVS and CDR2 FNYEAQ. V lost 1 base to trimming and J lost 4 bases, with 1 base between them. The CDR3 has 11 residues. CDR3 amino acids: CASSLVETQYF. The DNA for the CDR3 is TGTGCCAGCAGCTTAGTAGAGACCCAGTACTTC.

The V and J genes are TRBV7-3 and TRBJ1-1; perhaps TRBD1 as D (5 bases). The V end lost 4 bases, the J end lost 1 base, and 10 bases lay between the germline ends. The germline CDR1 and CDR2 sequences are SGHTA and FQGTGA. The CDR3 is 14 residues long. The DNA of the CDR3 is TGTGCCAGCAGCTCTAGGGACGGGAACACTGAAGCTTTCTTT. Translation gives CASSSRDGNTEAFF.

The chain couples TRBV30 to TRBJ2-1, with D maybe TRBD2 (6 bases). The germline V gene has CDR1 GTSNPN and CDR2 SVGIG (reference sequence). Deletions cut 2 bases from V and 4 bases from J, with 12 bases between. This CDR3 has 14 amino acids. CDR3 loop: CAWSIGSGYNEQFF. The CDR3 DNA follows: TGTGCCTGGAGTATCGGGAGTGGATACAATGAGCAGTTCTTC.

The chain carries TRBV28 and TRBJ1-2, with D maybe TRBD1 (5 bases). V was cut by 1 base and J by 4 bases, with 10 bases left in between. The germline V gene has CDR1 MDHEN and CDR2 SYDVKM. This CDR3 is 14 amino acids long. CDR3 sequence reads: CASSLSGITYGYTF. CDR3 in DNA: TGTGCCAGCAGTTTATCAGGGATTACCTATGGCTACACCTTC.

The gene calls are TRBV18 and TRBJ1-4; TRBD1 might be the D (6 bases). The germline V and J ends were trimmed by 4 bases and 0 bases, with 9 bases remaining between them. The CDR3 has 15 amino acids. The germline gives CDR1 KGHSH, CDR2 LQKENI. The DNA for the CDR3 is TGTGCCAGCTCACGCGGACAGTCAACTAATGAAAAACTGTTTTTT. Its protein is CASSRGQSTNEKLFF.

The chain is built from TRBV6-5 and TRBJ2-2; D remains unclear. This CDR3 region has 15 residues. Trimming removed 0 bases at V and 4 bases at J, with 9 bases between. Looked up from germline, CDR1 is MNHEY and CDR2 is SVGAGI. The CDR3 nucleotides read TGTGCCAGCAGTTACTCGAGTCGCCCCACCGGGGAGCTGTTTTTT. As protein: CASSYSSRPTGELFF.

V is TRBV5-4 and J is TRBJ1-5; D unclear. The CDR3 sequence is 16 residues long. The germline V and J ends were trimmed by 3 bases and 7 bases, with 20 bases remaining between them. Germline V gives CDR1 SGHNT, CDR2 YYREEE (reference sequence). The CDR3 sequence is CASSSAPGRNEQPQHF. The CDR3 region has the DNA TGTGCCAGCAGCTCCGCCCCGGGGAGGAATGAACAGCCCCAGCATTTT.

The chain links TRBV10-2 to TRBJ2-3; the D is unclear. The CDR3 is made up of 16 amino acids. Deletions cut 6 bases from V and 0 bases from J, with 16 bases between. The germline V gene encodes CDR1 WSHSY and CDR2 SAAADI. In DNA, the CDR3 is TGCGCCAGCAGGGGGTGGCGACTTACTAGCACAGATACGCAGTATTTT. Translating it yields CASRGWRLTSTDTQYF.

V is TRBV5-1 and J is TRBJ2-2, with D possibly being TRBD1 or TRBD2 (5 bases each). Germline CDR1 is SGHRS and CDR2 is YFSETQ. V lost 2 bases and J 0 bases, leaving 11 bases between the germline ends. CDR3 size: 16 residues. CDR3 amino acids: CASSFLGRSNTGELFF. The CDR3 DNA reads TGCGCCAGCAGCTTTCTGGGACGGTCGAACACCGGGGAGCTGTTTTTT.

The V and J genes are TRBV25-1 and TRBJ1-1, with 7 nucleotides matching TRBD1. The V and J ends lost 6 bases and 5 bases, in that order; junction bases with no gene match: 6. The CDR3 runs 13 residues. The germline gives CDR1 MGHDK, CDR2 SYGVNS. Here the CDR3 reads CASRDQGGTEAFF. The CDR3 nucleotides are TGTGCCAGCAGGGATCAGGGGGGGACTGAAGCTTTCTTT.

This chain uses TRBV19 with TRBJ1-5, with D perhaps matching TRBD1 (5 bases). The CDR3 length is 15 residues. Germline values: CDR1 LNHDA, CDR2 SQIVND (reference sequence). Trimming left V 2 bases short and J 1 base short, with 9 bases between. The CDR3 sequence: CASSIWGLSNQPQHF. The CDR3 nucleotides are TGTGCCAGTAGTATATGGGGACTCAGCAATCAGCCCCAGCATTTT.

The CDR3 coding sequence is TGTGCCAGCAGCCGCGCGGGGGTGTCGGGGGCCAACGTCCTGACTTTC. Protein: CASSRAGVSGANVLTF. The chain is built from TRBV11-3 and TRBJ2-6, with 7 bases identical to TRBD2. Trimming removed 5 bases from V and 4 bases from J; junction bases left unmatched: 8. The CDR3 is 16 residues long. Germline loops: CDR1 SGHNT, CDR2 YENEEA.

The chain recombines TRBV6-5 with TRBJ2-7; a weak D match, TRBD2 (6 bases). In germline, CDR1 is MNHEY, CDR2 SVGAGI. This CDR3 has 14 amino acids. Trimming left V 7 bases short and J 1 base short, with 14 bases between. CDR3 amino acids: CASMAGLGSYEQYF. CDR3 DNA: TGTGCCAGCATGGCGGGATTGGGGTCCTACGAGCAGTACTTC.

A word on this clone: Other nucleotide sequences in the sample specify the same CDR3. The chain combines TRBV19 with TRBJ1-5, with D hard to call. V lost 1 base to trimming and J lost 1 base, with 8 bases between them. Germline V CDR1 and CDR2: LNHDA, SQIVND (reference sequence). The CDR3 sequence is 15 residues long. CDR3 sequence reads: CASSIGQVSNQPQHF. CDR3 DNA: TGTGCCAGTAGTATAGGCCAGGTCAGCAATCAGCCCCAGCATTTT.

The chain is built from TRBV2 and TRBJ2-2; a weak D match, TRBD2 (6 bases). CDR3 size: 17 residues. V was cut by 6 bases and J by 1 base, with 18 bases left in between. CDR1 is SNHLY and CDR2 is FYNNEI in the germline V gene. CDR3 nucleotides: TGTGCCAGCAGCGTGACTAGTCGGCGGGAGAACACCGGGGAGCTGTTTTTT. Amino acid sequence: CASSVTSRRENTGELFF.

In nucleotides, the CDR3 is TGTGCCAGCAGGTCTGGGTCCTCTGGAAACACCATATATTTT. It specifies CASRSGSSGNTIYF. V and J are TRBV5-4 and TRBJ1-3; no clear D. Germline V gene lookup returns CDR1 SGHNT and CDR2 YYREEE (reference sequence). There are 14 residues in the CDR3. V lost 5 bases to trimming and J lost 0 bases, with 9 bases between them.